Below are 16 T cell receptor beta chains sequenced from a single sample in a study of OX40 agonist ivuxolimab in advanced cancers. Here immunoSEQ multiplex PCR was the method, and the copy in TCRdb shows in-frame clones only, minus some. The sample consists of tens of thousands of clones, roughly 81% of them appearing once. Sequencing used CD4+ or CD8+ T cells sorted from blood, obtained in a trial of the OX40 agonist ivuxolimab. These receptors were obtained from an adult with an advanced solid tumor such as melanoma, head and neck, liver or kidney cancer.

The V gene is TRBV6-5, the J gene TRBJ1-1; 8 bases map to TRBD1. Per the germline V gene, CDR1 is MNHEY and CDR2 is SVGAGI. The CDR3 has 14 residues. J lost 5 bases, V lost 5 bases, and 7 bases had no gene match. The CDR3 loop reads CASSGRQGFTEAFF. The CDR3 DNA reads as TGTGCCAGCAGTGGCCGACAGGGGTTTACTGAAGCTTTCTTT.

The chain combines TRBV7-2 with TRBJ1-2, with a tentative D call TRBD1 (6 bases). The CDR3 contains 17 residues. Trimming cost V 1 base and J 1 base, with 16 bases left between them. Germline values: CDR1 SGHTA, CDR2 FQGNSA. In DNA form, the CDR3 reads TGTGCCAGCAGCTTAGTGGTTGGGGGGGCGAGTAACTATGGCTACACCTTC. It is translated as CASSLVVGGASNYGYTF.

V is TRBV10-3 and J is TRBJ2-3; TRBD2 agrees at 7 bases. Germline loops: CDR1 ENHRY, CDR2 SYGVKD. The CDR3 extends over 14 amino acids. V gave up 11 bases and J gave up 2 bases; unmatched junction bases: 10. The CDR3 DNA is TGTGCCGTGAGGGAGGGCGAAGCCACAGATACGCAGTATTTT. Encoded protein: CAVREGEATDTQYF.

This clone showed up just a few times. The J gene is TRBJ2-1, the V gene TRBV19; no definite D call. The CDR3 contains 14 residues. Trimming removed 3 bases at V and 8 bases at J, with 14 bases between. Germline V lookup: CDR1 LNHDA, CDR2 SQIVND (reference sequence). CDR3 amino acids: CASSIGSPADEQFF. Here the CDR3 DNA reads TGTGCCAGTAGTATCGGTTCGCCCGCGGATGAGCAGTTCTTC.

The CDR3 coding sequence is TGTGCCAGCAGCGTAGGCCCTAGCGGGTTCGAGTCCGATACGCAGTATTTT. It yields the protein CASSVGPSGFESDTQYF. The V and J genes are TRBV9 and TRBJ2-3, with TRBD2 matching 8 bases. Germline V lookup: CDR1 SGDLS, CDR2 YYNGEE. The CDR3 runs to 17 residues. J was trimmed by 6 bases and V by 0 bases; bases with no gene match: 12.

This sequence joins TRBV29-1 and TRBJ1-1; D gene uncertain. This CDR3 spans 11 amino acids. Germline V gene lookup returns CDR1 SQVTM and CDR2 ANQGSEA. V lost 7 bases and J lost 5, with 11 bases in between. The CDR3 DNA is TGCAGCGCACTGGCGGTGACTGAAGCTTTCTTT. It yields the protein CSALAVTEAFF.

This sequence joins TRBV4-2 and TRBJ2-2, with D perhaps assigned TRBD1 or TRBD2 (6 bases each). The CDR3 is made up of 16 amino acids. The V gene's germline CDR1 is LGHNA and CDR2 YNFKEQ. Trimming stripped 1 base from V and 3 bases from J, with 12 bases between. The CDR3 spells CASSQAWGADTGELFF. CDR3 nucleotide sequence: TGTGCCAGCAGCCAAGCGTGGGGGGCCGACACCGGGGAGCTGTTTTTT.

This clone showed up just once. The rearrangement joins TRBV5-1 to TRBJ2-2; D ambiguous. The V gene lost 2 bases and the J gene lost 0 bases, with 11 bases spanning the gap. The germline gives CDR1 SGHRS, CDR2 YFSETQ. The CDR3 spans 16 residues. DNA for the CDR3: TGCGCCAGCAGCTTATCGGGCCTATCGAACACCGGGGAGCTGTTTTTT. This encodes CASSLSGLSNTGELFF.

This clone was recorded only once. The V call is TRBV5-1, the J call TRBJ2-3; D ambiguous. Germline V gene data show CDR1 as SGHRS and CDR2 as YFSETQ. The CDR3 extends over 12 amino acids. V was cut by 0 bases and J by 6 bases, with 5 bases left in between. This chain's CDR3 is CASSLAPDTQYF. The DNA of the CDR3 is TGCGCCAGCAGCTTGGCACCGGATACGCAGTATTTT.

CDR3 DNA: TGCGCCAGCAGCCCCCGAGGAGGGGGATCATCCTATGGCTACACCTTC. It translates to CASSPRGGGSSYGYTF. The chain employs TRBV5-1 and TRBJ1-2; D is possibly TRBD1 (6 bases). The CDR3 is 16 amino acids. The germline CDR1 and CDR2 sequences are SGHRS and YFSETQ. Trimming cost V 4 bases and J 4 bases, with 20 bases left between them.

This rearrangement joins TRBV11-2 to TRBJ2-2; 12 positions match TRBD2. Trimming cost V 8 bases and J 4 bases; bases outside gene matches: 5. Per the germline V gene, CDR1 is SGHAT and CDR2 is FQNNGV. The CDR3 runs to 15 residues. The CDR3 here is CASQLAGGATGELFF. CDR3 bases: TGTGCCAGCCAACTAGCGGGAGGCGCCACCGGGGAGCTGTTTTTT.

The chain uses TRBV19 and TRBJ1-3; possible D gene TRBD1, 5 bases. Per the germline V gene, CDR1 is LNHDA and CDR2 is SQIVND (reference sequence). V was shortened by 7 bases and J by 8 bases, with 18 bases between the two germline ends. The CDR3 is 14 amino acids. As DNA, the CDR3 is TGTGCCAGTACCATTGGGGGAAAATCGTACACCATATATTTT. Translated, it gives CASTIGGKSYTIYF.

This sequence joins TRBV6-5 and TRBJ1-6; D gene uncertain. Germline-derived CDR1 and CDR2 are MNHEY and SVGAGI. Trimming cost V 6 bases and J 7 bases, with 7 bases left between them. The CDR3 sequence is 12 residues long. In DNA, the CDR3 is TGTGCCAGCAGCCGAAAAAATTCACCCCTCCACTTT. Translated: CASSRKNSPLHF.

The rearrangement links TRBV9 to TRBJ2-1; 10 nucleotides agree with TRBD2. CDR3 size: 17 residues. Germline CDR1 is SGDLS and CDR2 is YYNGEE. V trimming: 2 bases; J trimming: 4 bases; junction bases outside the gene matches: 9. In nucleotides, the CDR3 is TGTGCCAGCAGCGTGCCTAGCGGGGGACCCTCTTACAATGAGCAGTTCTTC. This gives the protein CASSVPSGGPSYNEQFF.

The rearrangement links TRBV5-4 to TRBJ2-6; TRBD1 agrees at 7 bases. V lost 5 bases to trimming and J lost 3 bases; unmatched junction nucleotides: 8. CDR1 is SGHNT, CDR2 YYREEE, per germline (reference sequence). CDR3 length: 16 amino acids. CDR3 bases: TGTGCCAGCAGTATGGGGAGACAGGGTGGGGCCAACGTCCTGACTTTC. Amino acid sequence: CASSMGRQGGANVLTF.

This chain links TRBV28 with TRBJ2-5; TRBD1 agrees at 7 bases. Trimming took 5 bases from V and 1 from J; bases not matched to a gene: 4. The CDR3 runs to 14 residues. Germline V CDR1 and CDR2: MDHEN, SYDVKM. The CDR3 loop reads CASSARDSQETQYF. In DNA form, the CDR3 reads TGTGCCAGCAGTGCCCGGGACAGCCAAGAGACCCAGTACTTC.